These T cell receptor beta chains were read from a single sample in a study of siplizumab effects on memory and regulatory T cells. The data were produced by immunoSEQ multiplex PCR, yet TCRdb's version contains in-frame clones alone and is incomplete. The table has 99,000 or so clones, about 94% seen once. Input material: non-Treg CD4+ T cells sorted from blood. These receptors were obtained from a human donor in good health. Both conserved end residues are trimmed from each CDR3. The D gene is left open where the match is weak.

D,J,V,CDR3
TRBD2,TRBJ2-1,TRBV6-6,ASSSRGTSYNEQF
NA,TRBJ1-1,TRBV5-4,ASSLNPGRRNTEAF
NA,TRBJ2-3,TRBV19,ASSIQRGPTDTQY
NA,TRBJ1-5,TRBV30,AWQPSGNQPQH
NA,TRBJ1-1,TRBV19,ASSIQGSMNTEAF
TRBD2,TRBJ2-1,TRBV5-4,ASSLRLAGISNEQF
NA,TRBJ2-7,TRBV6-5,ASSYERGGTGQY
TRBD1,TRBJ2-1,TRBV25-1,ASSEYGTGGLEQF
NA,TRBJ1-5,TRBV28,ASSLYLGRFNQPQH
NA,TRBJ1-2,TRBV5-6,ASSLGHLGYT